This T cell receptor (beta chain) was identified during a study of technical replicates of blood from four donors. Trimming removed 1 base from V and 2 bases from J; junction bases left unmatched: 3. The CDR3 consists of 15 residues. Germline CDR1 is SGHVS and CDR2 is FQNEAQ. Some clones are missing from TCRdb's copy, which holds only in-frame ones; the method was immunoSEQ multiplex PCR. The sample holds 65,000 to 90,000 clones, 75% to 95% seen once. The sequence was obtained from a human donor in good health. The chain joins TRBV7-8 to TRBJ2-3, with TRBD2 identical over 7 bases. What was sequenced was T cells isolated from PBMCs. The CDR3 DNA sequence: TGTGCCAGCAGCTTAGGAGCGGGAATCACAGATACGCAGTATTTT. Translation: CASSLGAGITDTQYF. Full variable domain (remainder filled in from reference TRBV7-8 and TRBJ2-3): GAGVSQSPRYKVAKRGQDVALRCDPISGHVSLFWYQQALGQGPEFLTYFQNEAQLDKSGLPSDRFFAERPEGSVSTLKIQRTQQEDSAVYLCASSLGAGITDTQYFGPGTRLTVL.